This T cell receptor (beta chain) was identified during a study of T cell clonality in common variable immunodeficiency. Findings and limits, study-wide: Reportedly, TCR beta sequences from common variable immunodeficiency showed fewer deletions and N-nucleotide insertions. Compared with healthy controls, CVID subjects showed increased TCRbeta clonality, mostly in about a third.

Here immunoSEQ multiplex PCR was the method, and the copy in TCRdb shows in-frame clones only, minus some. Altogether approximately 37,000 clones were found in the sample, and no singletons occur. This clone was detected many times. Its specificity is unknown. The CDR3 end falls 3 residues outside the read, so it is completed with the germline J gene. J was trimmed by 4 bases and V by 5 bases; bases with no gene match: 12. There are 16 residues in the CDR3. The chain couples TRBV12-3 or TRBV12-4 to TRBJ2-3; TRBD2 agrees at 7 bases. The sequenced sample consisted of peripheral blood mononuclear cells. This receptor was taken from a person aged 18-69 years in good health. The CDR3 protein is CASSPPLRGGADTQYF. The DNA read from the CDR3 is TGTGCCAGCAGTCCTCCTCTGCGCGGGGGTGCAGATACG.